This entry features one TCR beta chain sequence. Its specificity is unknown. Germline is not matched at one junction end, which may reflect a read error. Investigators profiled TCR beta VDJ and CDR3 from genomic DNA template. From the reads, TCRdb called clonotypes with MiXCR, one entry per CDR3 protein. The data contain hundreds of thousands of distinct CDR3 sequences, roughly 68% of them singletons. This specimen comes from a study of CD8+CD57+ T cells in acquired aplastic anemia. Study-level findings and limits: Simpson's diversity of CD8+ cells was not significantly different in patients compared with controls. Patients and controls shared under 30 CD8+ CDR3 sequences, highly expressed in patients.

The specimen sequenced was sorted CD4+, CD8+, or CD8+CD57+ T cells (not recorded which) from PBMCs. This clonotype was obtained from a human donor in good health, serving as a control.

The CDR3 sequence is CASSGPGGQGYTFF. The CDR3 nucleotides read TGTGCCAGCAGCGGACCCGGGGGGCAAGGCTACACCTTCTTT. The chain links TRBV7-2 to TRBJ1-5; tentative D call: TRBD1 (6 bases). CDR3 length: 14 amino acids. The germline CDR1 and CDR2 sequences are SGHTA and FQGNSA.